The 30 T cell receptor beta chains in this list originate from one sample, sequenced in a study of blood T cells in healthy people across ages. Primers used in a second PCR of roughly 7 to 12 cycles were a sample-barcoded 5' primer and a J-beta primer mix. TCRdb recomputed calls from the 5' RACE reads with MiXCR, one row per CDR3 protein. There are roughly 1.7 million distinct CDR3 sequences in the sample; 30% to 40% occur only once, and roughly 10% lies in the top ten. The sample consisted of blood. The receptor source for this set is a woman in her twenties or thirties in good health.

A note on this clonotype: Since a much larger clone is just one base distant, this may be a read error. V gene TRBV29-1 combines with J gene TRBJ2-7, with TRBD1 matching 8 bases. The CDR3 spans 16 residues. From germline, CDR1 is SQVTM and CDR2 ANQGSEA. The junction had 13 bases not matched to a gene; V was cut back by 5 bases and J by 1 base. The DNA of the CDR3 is TGCAGCGTTTGGGACAGGCCAGAGAATCCTTCCTACGAGCAGTACTTC. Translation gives CSVWDRPENPSYEQYF.

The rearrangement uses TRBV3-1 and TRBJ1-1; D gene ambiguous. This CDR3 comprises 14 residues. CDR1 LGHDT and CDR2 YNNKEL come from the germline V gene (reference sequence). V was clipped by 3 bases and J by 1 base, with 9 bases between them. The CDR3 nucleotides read TGTGCCAGCAGCCATGTAACTCAGAACACTGAAGCTTTCTTT. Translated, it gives CASSHVTQNTEAFF.

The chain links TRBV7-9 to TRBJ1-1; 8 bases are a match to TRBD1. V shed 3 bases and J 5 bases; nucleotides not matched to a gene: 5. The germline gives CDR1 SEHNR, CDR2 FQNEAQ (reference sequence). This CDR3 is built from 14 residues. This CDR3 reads CASSFWTGRTEAFF. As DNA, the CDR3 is TGTGCCAGCAGCTTCTGGACAGGGAGGACTGAAGCTTTCTTT.

DNA for the CDR3: TGTGCCACCAGCGGCCGGGACGGAGACTACAATGAGCAGTTCTTC. It is translated as CATSGRDGDYNEQFF. The rearrangement uses TRBV15 and TRBJ2-1; D could derive from TRBD1 or TRBD2 (5 bases each). CDR1 is LNHNV and CDR2 is YYDKDF in the germline V gene (reference sequence). The CDR3 is 15 residues long. Trimming shortened V by 5 bases and J by 3 bases, and 14 bases separated the two germline ends.

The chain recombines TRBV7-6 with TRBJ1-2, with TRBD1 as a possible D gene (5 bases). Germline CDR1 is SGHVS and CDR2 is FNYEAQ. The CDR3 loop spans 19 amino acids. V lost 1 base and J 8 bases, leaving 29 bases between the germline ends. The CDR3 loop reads CASSLVSFRGENLSMGYTF. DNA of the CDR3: TGTGCCAGCAGCTTAGTCTCGTTTAGAGGGGAAAACCTATCTATGGGCTACACCTTC. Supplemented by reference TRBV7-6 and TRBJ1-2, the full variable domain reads GAGVSQSPRYKVTKRGQDVALRCDPISGHVSLYWYRQALGQGPEFLTYFNYEAQQDKSGLPNDRFSAERPEGSISTLTIQRTEQRDSAMYRCASSLVSFRGENLSMGYTFGSGTRLTVV.

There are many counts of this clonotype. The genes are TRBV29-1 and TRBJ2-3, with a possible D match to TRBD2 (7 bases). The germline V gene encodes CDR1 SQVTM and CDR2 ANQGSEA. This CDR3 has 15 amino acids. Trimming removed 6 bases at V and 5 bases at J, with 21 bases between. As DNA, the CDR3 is TGCAGCGTGGAAACTATTTCAGGGGAGGGAGATACGCAGTATTTT. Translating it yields CSVETISGEGDTQYF.

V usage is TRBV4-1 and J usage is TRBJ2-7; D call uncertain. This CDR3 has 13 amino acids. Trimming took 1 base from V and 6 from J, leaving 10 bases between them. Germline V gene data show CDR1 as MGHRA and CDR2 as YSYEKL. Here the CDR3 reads CASSQGLLAEQYF. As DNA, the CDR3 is TGCGCCAGCAGCCAAGGACTTTTAGCCGAGCAGTACTTC.

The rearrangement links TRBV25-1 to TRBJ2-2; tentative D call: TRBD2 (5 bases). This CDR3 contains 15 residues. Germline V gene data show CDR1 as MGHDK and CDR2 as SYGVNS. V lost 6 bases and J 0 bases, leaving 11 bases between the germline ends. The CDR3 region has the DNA TGTGCCAGCAGCAGACGGGAAACGAACACCGGGGAGCTGTTTTTT. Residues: CASSRRETNTGELFF.

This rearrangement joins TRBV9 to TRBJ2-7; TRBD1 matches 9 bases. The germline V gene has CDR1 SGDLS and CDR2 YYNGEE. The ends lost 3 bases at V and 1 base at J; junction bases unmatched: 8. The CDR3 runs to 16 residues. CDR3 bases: TGTGCCAGCAGCGCTTCCGGGACAGGGTTTTCCTACGAGCAGTACTTC. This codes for CASSASGTGFSYEQYF.

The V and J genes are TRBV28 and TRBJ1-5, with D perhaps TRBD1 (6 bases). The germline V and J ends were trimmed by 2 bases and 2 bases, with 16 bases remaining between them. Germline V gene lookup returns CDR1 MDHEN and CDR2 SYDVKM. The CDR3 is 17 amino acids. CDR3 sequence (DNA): TGTGCCAGCAGTTTAGGGGCAGGGGTGTCGGGCAATCAGCCCCAGCATTTT. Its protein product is CASSLGAGVSGNQPQHF.

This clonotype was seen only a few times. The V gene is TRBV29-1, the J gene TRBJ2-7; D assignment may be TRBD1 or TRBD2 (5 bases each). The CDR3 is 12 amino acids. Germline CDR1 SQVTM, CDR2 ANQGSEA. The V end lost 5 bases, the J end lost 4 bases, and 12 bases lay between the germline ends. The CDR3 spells CSVLGRRYEQYF. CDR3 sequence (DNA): TGCAGCGTTCTGGGACGTAGATACGAGCAGTACTTC.

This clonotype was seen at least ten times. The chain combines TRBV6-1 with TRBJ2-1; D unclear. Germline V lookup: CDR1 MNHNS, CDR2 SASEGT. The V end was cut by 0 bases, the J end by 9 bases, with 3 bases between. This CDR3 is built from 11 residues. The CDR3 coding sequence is TGTGCCAGCAGTGAAGCGTTTGAGCAGTTCTTC. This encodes CASSEAFEQFF.

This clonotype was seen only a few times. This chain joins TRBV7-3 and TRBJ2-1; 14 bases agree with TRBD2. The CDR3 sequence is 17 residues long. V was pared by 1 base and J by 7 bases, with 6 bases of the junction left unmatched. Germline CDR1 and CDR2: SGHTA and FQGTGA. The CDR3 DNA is TGTGCCAGCAGCTTAATCCCGACTAGCGGGGGGGGGAATGAGCAGTTCTTC. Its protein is CASSLIPTSGGGNEQFF.

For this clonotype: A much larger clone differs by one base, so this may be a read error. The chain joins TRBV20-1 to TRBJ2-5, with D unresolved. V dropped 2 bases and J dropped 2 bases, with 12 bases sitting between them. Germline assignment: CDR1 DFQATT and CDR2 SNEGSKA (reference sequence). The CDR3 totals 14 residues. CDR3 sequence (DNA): TGCAGTGCTAGACGTTCGTGCGGACAAGAGACCCAGTACTTC. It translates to CSARRSCGQETQYF.

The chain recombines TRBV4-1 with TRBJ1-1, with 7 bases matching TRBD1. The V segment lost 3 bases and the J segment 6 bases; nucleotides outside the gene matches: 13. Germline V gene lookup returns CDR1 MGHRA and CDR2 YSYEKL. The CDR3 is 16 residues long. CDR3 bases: TGCGCCAGCAGCCACACAGTTGACAGGGTATGGCCTGAAGCTTTCTTT. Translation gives CASSHTVDRVWPEAFF.

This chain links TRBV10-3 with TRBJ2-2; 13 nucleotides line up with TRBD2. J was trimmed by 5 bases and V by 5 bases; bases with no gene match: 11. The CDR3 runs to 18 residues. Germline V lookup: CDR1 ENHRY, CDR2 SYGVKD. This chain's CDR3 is CAISTGLAGVDGTGELFF. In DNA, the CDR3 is TGTGCCATCAGTACCGGACTAGCGGGAGTTGACGGGACCGGGGAGCTGTTTTTT.

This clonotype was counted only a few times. This CDR3 reads CASSGGAQQFF. As DNA, the CDR3 is TGTGCCAGCAGTGGAGGGGCTCAGCAGTTCTTC. The chain carries TRBV2 and TRBJ2-1, with D perhaps given as TRBD1 or TRBD2 (5 bases each). The germline V gene has CDR1 SNHLY and CDR2 FYNNEI. The CDR3 has 11 amino acids. V lost 4 bases, J lost 11 bases, and 9 bases lay in between. Supplemented by reference TRBV2 and TRBJ2-1, the full variable domain reads EPEVTQTPSHQVTQMGQEVILRCVPISNHLYFYWYRQILGQKVEFLVSFYNNEISEKSEIFDDQFSVERPDGSNFTLKIRSTKLEDSAMYFCASSGGAQQFFGPGTRLTVL.

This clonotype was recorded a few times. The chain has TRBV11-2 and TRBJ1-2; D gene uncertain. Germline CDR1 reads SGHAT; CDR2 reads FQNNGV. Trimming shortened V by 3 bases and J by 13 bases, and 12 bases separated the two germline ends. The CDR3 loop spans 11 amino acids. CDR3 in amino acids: CASSFNVGLTF. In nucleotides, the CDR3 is TGTGCCAGCAGCTTTAACGTTGGTCTCACCTTC.

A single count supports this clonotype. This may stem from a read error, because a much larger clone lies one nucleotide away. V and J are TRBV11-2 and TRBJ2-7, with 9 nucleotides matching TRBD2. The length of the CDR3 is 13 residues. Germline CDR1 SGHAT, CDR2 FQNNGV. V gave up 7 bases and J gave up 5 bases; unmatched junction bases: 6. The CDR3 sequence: CASKRGESNEQYF. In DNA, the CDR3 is TGTGCCAGCAAGCGGGGGGAGTCCAACGAGCAGTACTTC.

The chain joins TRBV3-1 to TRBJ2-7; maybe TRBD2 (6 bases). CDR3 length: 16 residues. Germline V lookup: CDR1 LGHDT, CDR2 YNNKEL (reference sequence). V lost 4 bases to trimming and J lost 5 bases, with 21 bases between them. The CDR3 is CASSRPKRGLSHEQYF. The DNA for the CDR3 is TGTGCCAGCAGCCGCCCGAAACGGGGGTTAAGCCACGAGCAGTACTTC.

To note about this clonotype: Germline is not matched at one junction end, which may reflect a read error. CDR3 DNA: TGTGCCCGCAGCTTTAGCGACCTTAACTATGGCTACACCTTC. Amino acids: CARSFSDLNYGYTF. This sequence joins TRBV11-2 and TRBJ1-2; D ambiguous. Germline V lookup: CDR1 SGHAT, CDR2 FQNNGV. The CDR3 has 14 amino acids.

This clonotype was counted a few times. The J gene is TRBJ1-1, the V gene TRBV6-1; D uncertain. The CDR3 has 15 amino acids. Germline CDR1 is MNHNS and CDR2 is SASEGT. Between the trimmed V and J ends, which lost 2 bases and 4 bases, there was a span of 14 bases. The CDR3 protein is CASSESGRVGTEAFF. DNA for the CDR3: TGTGCCAGCAGTGAATCGGGCAGAGTAGGCACTGAAGCTTTCTTT.

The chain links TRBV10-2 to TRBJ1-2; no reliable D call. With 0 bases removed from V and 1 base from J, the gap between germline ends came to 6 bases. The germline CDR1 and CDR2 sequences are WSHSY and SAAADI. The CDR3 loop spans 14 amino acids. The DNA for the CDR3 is TGCGCCAGCAGTGAGTCCTACAGTAACTATGGCTACACCTTC. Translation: CASSESYSNYGYTF.

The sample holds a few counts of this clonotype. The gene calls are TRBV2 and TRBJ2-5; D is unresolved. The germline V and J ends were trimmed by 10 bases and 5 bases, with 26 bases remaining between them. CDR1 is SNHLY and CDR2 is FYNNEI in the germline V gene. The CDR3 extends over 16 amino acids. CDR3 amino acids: CAILPIPSLHRETQYF. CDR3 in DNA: TGTGCCATACTTCCCATACCTTCCCTTCACCGGGAGACCCAGTACTTC. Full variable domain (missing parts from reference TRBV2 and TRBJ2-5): EPEVTQTPSHQVTQMGQEVILRCVPISNHLYFYWYRQILGQKVEFLVSFYNNEISEKSEIFDDQFSVERPDGSNFTLKIRSTKLEDSAMYFCAILPIPSLHRETQYFGPGTRLLVL.

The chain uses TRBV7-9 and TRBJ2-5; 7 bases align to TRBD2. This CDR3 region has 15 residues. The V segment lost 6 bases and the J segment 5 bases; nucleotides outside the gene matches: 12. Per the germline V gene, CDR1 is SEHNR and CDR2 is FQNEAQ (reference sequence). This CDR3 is CASSSGVAGKETQYF. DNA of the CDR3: TGTGCCAGCAGTTCCGGGGTAGCGGGTAAGGAGACCCAGTACTTC.

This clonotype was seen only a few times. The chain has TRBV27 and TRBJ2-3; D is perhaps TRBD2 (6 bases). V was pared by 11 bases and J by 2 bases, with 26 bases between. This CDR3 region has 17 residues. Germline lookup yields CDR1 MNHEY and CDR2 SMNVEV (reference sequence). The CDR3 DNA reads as TGTGCCTCATCGGACCTTCCGGGAGCCGAATTCACAGATACGCAGTATTTT. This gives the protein CASSDLPGAEFTDTQYF.

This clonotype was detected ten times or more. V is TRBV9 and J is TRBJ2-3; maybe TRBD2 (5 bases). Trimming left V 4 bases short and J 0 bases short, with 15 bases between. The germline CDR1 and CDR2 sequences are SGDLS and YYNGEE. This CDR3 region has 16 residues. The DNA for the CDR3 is TGTGCCAGCAGCCCCCCCCTAGCAGCTAGCACAGATACGCAGTATTTT. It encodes CASSPPLAASTDTQYF.

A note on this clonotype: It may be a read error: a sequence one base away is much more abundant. CDR3 amino acids: CASSQDRGGPGTDTRYF. The CDR3 DNA is TGCGCCAGCAGCCAAGATCGGGGGGGTCCTGGCACAGATACGCGGTATTTT. The chain recombines TRBV4-1 with TRBJ2-3; the match to TRBD2 covers 8 bases. Germline V gives CDR1 MGHRA, CDR2 YSYEKL. This CDR3 has 17 amino acids.

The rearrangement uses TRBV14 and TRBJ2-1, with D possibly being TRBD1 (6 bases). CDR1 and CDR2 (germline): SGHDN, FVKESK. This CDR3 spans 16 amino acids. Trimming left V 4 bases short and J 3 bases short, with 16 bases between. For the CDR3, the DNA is TGTGCCAGCAGCCTTACCGGGACACCTATCTACAATGAGCAGTTCTTC. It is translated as CASSLTGTPIYNEQFF.

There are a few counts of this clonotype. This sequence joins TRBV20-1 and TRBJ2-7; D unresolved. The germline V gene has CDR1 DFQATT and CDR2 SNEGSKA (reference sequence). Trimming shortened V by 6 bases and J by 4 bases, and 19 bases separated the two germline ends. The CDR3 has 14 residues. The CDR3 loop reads CSASRGKGLYEQYF. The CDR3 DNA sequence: TGCAGTGCCAGCCGCGGTAAAGGGCTTTACGAGCAGTACTTC.